This T cell receptor beta chain stems from a study of T cell changes during pregnancy in multiple sclerosis. Trimming pared 1 base from V and 4 bases from J, leaving 10 bases between. The length of the CDR3 is 14 residues. Germline CDR1 is LGHNA and CDR2 is YSLEER. Only in-frame clones appear in the TCRdb table, and some are missing; sequencing was by immunoSEQ multiplex PCR. The repertoire holds some 28,000 clones, with around 94% as singletons. V and J are TRBV4-3 and TRBJ1-2, with D tentatively TRBD1 (6 bases). The sequence came from a female donor with multiple sclerosis, enrolled in a pregnancy study. The sequencing here drew on CD4+ T cells from peripheral blood mononuclear cells, taken in the first trimester of pregnancy. The CDR3 spells CASSQATGPYGYTF. The CDR3 DNA reads as TGCGCCAGCAGCCAAGCGACAGGCCCCTATGGCTACACCTTC.